Listed here are 10 T cell receptor beta chains from one sample, sequenced in a study of blood T cell repertoires in COVID-19. The data were produced by immunoSEQ multiplex PCR, yet TCRdb's version contains in-frame clones alone and is incomplete. The data show approximately 500,000 clones, about 88% seen once. The specimen sequenced was peripheral blood. The receptors were gathered from a woman aged 45-65 years with COVID-19, enrolled during active disease.

Comment on this clone: The junction and the germline gene differ at one end; a read error may be behind it. The chain recombines TRBV3-1 (or the pseudogene TRBV3-2) with TRBJ1-1, with TRBD1 as a possible D gene (5 bases). Germline loops: CDR1 LGHDT, CDR2 YNNKEL (reference sequence). The CDR3 has 12 residues. Written as DNA, the CDR3 is TGTACCAGCAGCCAGCGGGGGACTGAAGCTTTCTTT. Translating gives CTSSQRGTEAFF.

This clone was seen a single time. The gene calls are TRBV27 and TRBJ1-2; 9 bases fit TRBD1. V shed 10 bases, J shed 3 bases, and the junction held 15 bases outside the gene matches. In germline, CDR1 is MNHEY, CDR2 SMNVEV (reference sequence). This CDR3 contains 16 residues. The CDR3 reads CATQLYGTGNDYGYTF. In DNA form, the CDR3 reads TGTGCCACCCAACTATATGGGACAGGGAACGACTATGGCTACACCTTC.

The chain uses TRBV9 and TRBJ2-2; 8 bases map to TRBD1. Germline V gives CDR1 SGDLS, CDR2 YYNGEE. There are 14 residues in the CDR3. J was trimmed by 7 bases and V by 3 bases; bases with no gene match: 5. Here the CDR3 reads CASSDRQGNGELFF. The DNA of the CDR3 is TGTGCCAGCAGCGACCGACAGGGGAACGGGGAGCTGTTTTTT.

This chain uses TRBV11-2 with TRBJ1-1; possibly TRBD1 for D (5 bases). The germline V gene has CDR1 SGHAT and CDR2 FQNNGV. This CDR3 is 15 amino acids long. The V end lost 4 bases, the J end lost 7 bases, and 19 bases lay between the germline ends. CDR3 protein: CASSSPQGLRGEAFF. The CDR3 DNA reads TGTGCCAGCAGCTCACCCCAGGGTCTTCGCGGTGAAGCTTTCTTT.

Comment on this clone: The junction differs from germline at one of its ends, possibly a read error. The V gene is TRBV7-8, the J gene TRBJ2-7, with 8 bases matching TRBD1. The CDR3 spans 11 residues. Germline lookup yields CDR1 SGHVS and CDR2 FQNEAQ. The CDR3 here is CASSTPGQGIF. In DNA form, the CDR3 reads TGTGCCAGCAGCACACCAGGACAGGGAATCTTC.

This chain links TRBV18 with TRBJ2-7; D remains ambiguous. V gave up 3 bases and J gave up 0 bases, with 12 bases separating them. This CDR3 is built from 15 residues. Germline V gene data show CDR1 as KGHSH and CDR2 as LQKENI. The CDR3 here is CASSPRQVISYEQYF. The DNA of the CDR3 is TGTGCCAGCTCACCTAGGCAGGTGATCTCCTACGAGCAGTACTTC. The whole variable domain, filled in from reference TRBV18 and TRBJ2-7, reads NAGVMQNPRHLVRRRGQEARLRCSPMKGHSHVYWYRQLPEEGLKFMVYLQKENIIDESGMPKERFSAEFPKEGPSILRIQQVVRGDSAAYFCASSPRQVISYEQYFGPGTRLTVT.

The V and J genes are TRBV7-2 and TRBJ2-7, with 10 bases that match TRBD2. The CDR3 contains 14 residues. Trimming removed 4 bases from V and 2 bases from J; junction bases left unmatched: 2. Per germline, CDR1 SGHTA and CDR2 FQGNSA. This CDR3 reads CASSWTSGAYEQYF. CDR3 bases: TGTGCCAGCAGCTGGACTAGCGGTGCCTACGAGCAGTACTTC.

The chain couples TRBV7-9 to TRBJ2-1, with 7 bases matching TRBD1. Germline values: CDR1 SEHNR, CDR2 FQNEAQ (reference sequence). CDR3 length: 17 amino acids. V was clipped by 5 bases and J by 0 bases; unmatched bases: 10. CDR3 sequence reads: CASSPLPGTASYNEQFF. CDR3 DNA sequence: TGTGCCAGCAGCCCACTACCCGGGACAGCCTCCTACAATGAGCAGTTCTTC.

V is TRBV9 and J is TRBJ1-2; D remains ambiguous. Germline values: CDR1 SGDLS, CDR2 YYNGEE. V was pared by 3 bases and J by 8 bases, with 11 bases between. This CDR3 region has 12 residues. The CDR3 protein is CASSASGSGYTF. The CDR3 nucleotides are TGTGCCAGCAGCGCTAGCGGTTCGGGCTACACCTTC.

The V call is TRBV7-8, the J call TRBJ1-2; TRBD1 might be the D (6 bases). The germline V gene encodes CDR1 SGHVS and CDR2 FQNEAQ. Between the trimmed V and J ends, which lost 1 base and 8 bases, there was a span of 11 bases. The CDR3 loop spans 13 amino acids. The CDR3, as DNA: TGTGCCAGCAGCTTAGGCCCAGGGGACGGCTACACCTTC. This gives the protein CASSLGPGDGYTF.